This record covers a single TCR beta chain. Unmatched junction bases numbered 10, after V lost 4 bases and J lost 4 bases. This CDR3 has 17 amino acids. Germline CDR1 SGHRS, CDR2 YFSETQ. This record belongs to a study of blood T cell repertoires in COVID-19. Study information: PBMCs, B-cell-depleted T cells, or T cells provided the cDNA or gDNA that made up the material.

Original analysis: From reference gene primer amplification, estimates of nucleated cell counts were derived. TCRdb keeps only in-frame clones here, not all; method: immunoSEQ multiplex PCR. Clone size and the V and J calls come from that table; the DNA yielded D and trimming. The data hold 250,000 or so clones, with about 73% observed a single time. This sequence was found in a woman older than 75 with acute or convalescent COVID-19. This chain uses TRBV5-1 with TRBJ1-5; TRBD1 matches 11 bases. The sample taken for sequencing was peripheral blood. The CDR3, as DNA: TGCGCCAGCAGCCAGAGGACAGGGGGCGAAATAAATCAGCCCCAGCATTTT. It codes for CASSQRTGGEINQPQHF.